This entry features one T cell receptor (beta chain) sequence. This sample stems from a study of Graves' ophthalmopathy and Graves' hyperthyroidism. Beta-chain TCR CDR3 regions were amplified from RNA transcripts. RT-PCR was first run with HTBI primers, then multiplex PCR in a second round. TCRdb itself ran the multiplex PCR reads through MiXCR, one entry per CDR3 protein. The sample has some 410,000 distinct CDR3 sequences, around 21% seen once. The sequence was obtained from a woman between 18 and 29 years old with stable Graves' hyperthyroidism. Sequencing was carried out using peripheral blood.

CDR3 amino acids: CSVGPSDHEQYF. CDR3 nucleotides: TGCAGCGTTGGGCCTAGCGACCACGAGCAGTACTTC. The genes are TRBV29-1 and TRBJ2-7; possible D gene TRBD2, 6 bases. Germline CDR1 and CDR2: SQVTM and ANQGSEA. V dropped 4 bases and J dropped 5 bases, with 12 bases sitting between them. The CDR3 is 12 residues long.